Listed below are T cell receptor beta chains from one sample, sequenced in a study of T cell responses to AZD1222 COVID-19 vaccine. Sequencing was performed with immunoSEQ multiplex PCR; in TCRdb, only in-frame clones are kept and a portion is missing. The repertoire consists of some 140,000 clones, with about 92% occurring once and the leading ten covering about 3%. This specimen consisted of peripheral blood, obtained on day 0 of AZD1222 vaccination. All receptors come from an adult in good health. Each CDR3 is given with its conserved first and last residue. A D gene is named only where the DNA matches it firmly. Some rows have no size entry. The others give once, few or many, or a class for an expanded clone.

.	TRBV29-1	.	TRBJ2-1	TGCAGCGTTGTGCAGGGGAAAGCTAAGAATGAGCAGTTCTTC	CSVVQGKAKNEQFF
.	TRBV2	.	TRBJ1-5	TGTGCCAGCAGGGATAGACAGGTGGGTCAGCCCCAGCATTTT	CASRDRQVGQPQHF
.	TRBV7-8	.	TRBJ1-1	TGTGCCAGCAGCTTAGGCGCGGGCCCCATTACAAAGAACACTGAAGCTTTCTTT	CASSLGAGPITKNTEAFF
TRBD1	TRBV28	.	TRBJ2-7	TGTGCCAGCAGTTCGTCCGGGACAGGGGTCGAGCAGTACTTC	CASSSSGTGVEQYF
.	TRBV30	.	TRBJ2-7	TGTGCCTGGAGTCAGTCACCGTGGGGGTACGAGCAGTACTTC	CAWSQSPWGYEQYF
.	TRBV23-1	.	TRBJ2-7	TGCGCCAGCACATCCACCTGCGGGACAGTCACCTACGAGCAGTACTTC	CASTSTCGTVTYEQYF
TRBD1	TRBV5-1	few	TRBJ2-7	TGCGCCAGCAGCTTGGTAAGGGACAGGTTCTACGAGCAGTACTTC	CASSLVRDRFYEQYF
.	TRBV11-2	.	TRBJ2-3	TGTGCCAGCAGCTTGCGAGGGGCAGGGGGCACAGATACGCAGTATTTT	CASSLRGAGGTDTQYF
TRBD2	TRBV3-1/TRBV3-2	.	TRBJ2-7	TGTGCCAGCAGCCGAGCGGGAGACTACGAGCAGTACTTC	CASSRAGDYEQYF
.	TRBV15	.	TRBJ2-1	TGTGCCACCAGCAGAGATCCCAGAGACCTTTACAATGAGCAGTTCTTC	CATSRDPRDLYNEQFF
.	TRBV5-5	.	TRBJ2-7	TGTGCCAGCAGCCTGACTGCGGGGGCTTACGAGCAGTACTTC	CASSLTAGAYEQYF
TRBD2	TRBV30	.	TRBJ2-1	TGTGCCTGGAGTTTCTTGAGTGGACTAGTCTCCAATGAGCAGTTCTTC	CAWSFLSGLVSNEQFF
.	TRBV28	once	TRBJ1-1	TGTGCCAGCAGCCACCAGGGGACTGAAGCTTTCTTT	CASSHQGTEAFF
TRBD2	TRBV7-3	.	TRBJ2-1	TGTGCCAGCAGCTATGGGACTAGCGGTTACAATGAGCAGTTCTTC	CASSYGTSGYNEQFF
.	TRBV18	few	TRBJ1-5	TGTGCCAGCTCACTTACCGGGTCCCTTTATAGCAATCAGCCCCAGCATTTT	CASSLTGSLYSNQPQHF
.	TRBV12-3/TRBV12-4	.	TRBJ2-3	TGTGCCGTAAGAGACACATACACAGATACGCAGTATTTT	CAVRDTYTDTQYF
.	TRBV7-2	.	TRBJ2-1	TGTGCCAGCAGCTTACTACAACTAGGGCTCGGAAAGCAGTTCTTC	CASSLLQLGLGKQFF
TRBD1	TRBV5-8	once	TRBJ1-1	TGTGCCAGCAGCTTGTGGATTACAGGGGCAGGAAGAACTGAAGCTTTCTTT	CASSLWITGAGRTEAFF
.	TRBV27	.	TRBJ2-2	TGTGCCAGCAGTTTATTTCTAGGTAACACCGGGGAGCTGTTTTTT	CASSLFLGNTGELFF
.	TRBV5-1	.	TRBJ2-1	TGCGCCAGCGGTTCGGCGAACTTCCGAGATGAGCAGTTCTTC	CASGSANFRDEQFF
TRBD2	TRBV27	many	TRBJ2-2	TGTGCCAGCAGCTGGACTAGCGGGACCCTTCTCGCCGGGGAGCTGTTTTTT	CASSWTSGTLLAGELFF
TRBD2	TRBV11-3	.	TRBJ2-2	TGTGCCAGCAGCTCTGGACTAGCGGGAACCGGGGAGCTGTTTTTT	CASSSGLAGTGELFF